This TCR beta chain was retrieved from a study of T cells after yellow fever vaccination. Looking at the study overall: Low-cell-number fractions underwent preparation using SMART-Seq v4 Ultra Low Input. Study-wide points: Repertoires obtained by FACS sorting could include abundant clonotypes that entered as contaminants from the bulk population.

There are 16 residues in the CDR3. Trimming took 3 bases from V and 1 from J, leaving 13 bases between them. Per the germline V gene, CDR1 is KGHDR and CDR2 is SFDVKD. TCRdb recomputed calls from the 5' RACE reads with MiXCR, one row per CDR3 protein. The repertoire has 500,000 to 700,000 distinct CDR3 sequences, roughly 21% of them found once; the top ten carry roughly 13%. A remark on this clonotype: Antigen specificity is unknown.

The chain is built from TRBV24-1 and TRBJ2-3; possibly TRBD1 for D (6 bases). Sequences were derived from PBMCs, sampled 15 days after the yellow fever booster vaccination. The TCR comes from a man under 40 who received the YFV17D yellow fever vaccine. CDR3 nucleotides: TGTGCCACCAGTGATGGTCACAGGGCTGGCACAGATACGCAGTATTTT. It yields the protein CATSDGHRAGTDTQYF.